The rows below give T cell receptor beta chains drawn from one sample of a study of beta chain features in type 1 diabetes. Repertoires were generated with immunoSEQ multiplex PCR, while TCRdb's copy carries only in-frame clones and drops some. The sample lists some 190,000 clones; 7.5% to 8.5% were seen once. Sequenced material: central memory CD4+ T cells from blood. The receptors come from a man aged 18 to 29 with type 1 diabetes. Each CDR3 is given with its conserved first and last residue. A D gene is named only where the DNA matches it firmly. For some rows the clone size is stated as once, few or many, or as a class when expanded; others skip it.

j_call,clone_size,v_call,d_call,cdr3_aa,cdr3_nt
TRBJ2-5,NA,TRBV5-1,TRBD1,CASTELGQGITETQYF,TGCGCCAGCACCGAACTTGGACAGGGGATAACAGAGACCCAGTACTTC
TRBJ2-3,NA,TRBV4-3,NA,CASSQGLGTDTQYF,TGCGCCAGCAGCCAAGGACTTGGCACAGATACGCAGTATTTT
TRBJ2-7,few,TRBV2,NA,CASKTEFYEQYF,TGTGCCAGCAAGACGGAGTTCTACGAGCAGTACTTC
TRBJ2-7,NA,TRBV7-2,TRBD2,CASSSGLAGGLWYF,TGTGCCAGCAGCTCGGGACTAGCGGGGGGGCTGTGGTACTTC
TRBJ2-5,few,TRBV7-2,TRBD1,CASTSGGGDQETQYF,TGTGCCAGCACTTCAGGGGGCGGGGATCAAGAGACCCAGTACTTC
TRBJ1-5,NA,TRBV7-9,TRBD1,CASSPGTGADQPQHF,TGTGCCAGCAGCCCAGGGACAGGGGCGGATCAGCCCCAGCATTTT
TRBJ1-2,NA,TRBV30,NA,CACPSGGGYTF,TGTGCCTGCCCCTCGGGAGGGGGCTACACCTTC
TRBJ1-4,few,TRBV6-6,NA,CASRLTKKDEKLFF,TGTGCCAGCAGACTCACTAAGAAGGATGAAAAACTGTTTTTT
TRBJ2-7,few,TRBV28,NA,CASSPVTYEQYF,TGTGCCAGCAGCCCCGTTACCTACGAGCAGTACTTC
TRBJ1-2,NA,TRBV5-1,NA,CASSSDSSYGYTF,TGCGCCAGCAGCTCGGACAGCTCCTACGGCTACACCTTC
TRBJ2-5,few,TRBV10-3,NA,CAISERPGVETQYF,TGTGCCATCAGTGAGCGCCCGGGGGTCGAGACCCAGTACTTC
TRBJ1-5,few,TRBV28,TRBD1,CASSLPGTGVQPQHF,TGTGCCAGCAGCTTACCCGGGACAGGGGTTCAGCCCCAGCATTTT
TRBJ2-1,few,TRBV27,NA,CASSPTVNEQFF,TGTGCCAGCAGCCCGACAGTCAATGAGCAGTTCTTC
TRBJ1-1,NA,TRBV5-5,NA,CASSIGTTRRTEAFF,TGTGCCAGCAGCATCGGGACAACCCGGCGCACTGAAGCTTTCTTT
TRBJ1-6,few,TRBV7-2,NA,CASSLQGLDSPLHF,TGTGCCAGCAGCTTACAGGGTCTGGATTCACCCCTCCACTTT
TRBJ2-1,many,TRBV19,TRBD1,CASSIGPGGQRFSSYNEQFF,TGTGCCAGTAGTATAGGCCCAGGGGGACAGAGATTCAGCTCCTACAATGAGCAGTTCTTC
TRBJ1-5,few,TRBV7-9,TRBD1,CASSLGRRTGGRSNQPQHF,TGTGCCAGCAGCTTAGGCCGTAGGACAGGGGGTAGGAGCAATCAGCCCCAGCATTTT
TRBJ2-1,NA,TRBV7-6,TRBD2,CASSLRRLLAGVNEQFF,TGTGCCAGCAGCTTAAGGAGGTTATTAGCGGGGGTCAATGAGCAGTTCTTC
TRBJ2-7,NA,TRBV6-4,TRBD1,CASSYSTGTGRAYEQYF,TGTGCCAGCAGTTACTCGACCGGGACAGGGAGGGCCTACGAGCAGTACTTC
TRBJ2-3,NA,TRBV5-1,NA,CASSPPDGNTDTQYF,TGCGCCAGCAGCCCCCCGGACGGGAACACAGATACGCAGTATTTT
TRBJ2-5,NA,TRBV4-3,TRBD1,CASSQDGDSQETQYF,TGCGCCAGCAGCCAAGATGGGGACAGCCAAGAGACCCAGTACTTC
TRBJ2-3,few,TRBV18,NA,CASSPGRASTDTQYF,TGTGCCAGCTCCCCCGGGCGGGCGAGCACAGATACGCAGTATTTT
TRBJ1-5,NA,TRBV19,NA,CASSIWRQPQHF,TGTGCCAGTAGTATATGGAGGCAACCCCAGCATTTT
TRBJ1-5,few,TRBV6-5,NA,CASSYSNGGNQPQHF,TGTGCCAGCAGTTACTCGAACGGAGGCAATCAGCCCCAGCATTTT
TRBJ2-3,NA,TRBV28,TRBD1,CASSLQGVSDTQYF,TGTGCCAGCAGTCTACAGGGGGTTTCAGATACGCAGTATTTT
TRBJ1-2,few,TRBV11-2,NA,CASSRGDGYTF,TGTGCCAGCAGTCGGGGGGACGGCTACACCTTC
TRBJ1-5,NA,TRBV5-4,TRBD1,CASSQSGTGHSNQPQHF,TGTGCCAGCAGCCAATCCGGGACAGGGCATAGCAATCAGCCCCAGCATTTT
TRBJ2-1,NA,TRBV29-1,NA,CSVLRGSYNEQFF,TGCAGCGTTCTGCGTGGCTCCTACAATGAGCAGTTCTTC
TRBJ2-7,few,TRBV2,TRBD2,CASSGEGYEQYF,TGTGCCAGCAGTGGGGAGGGCTACGAGCAGTACTTC
TRBJ2-7,NA,TRBV11-2,NA,CASSLDPRGEQYF,TGTGCCAGCAGCTTAGATCCCAGGGGCGAGCAGTACTTC
TRBJ2-7,NA,TRBV5-1,NA,CASSLGTAIYEQYF,TGCGCCAGCAGCTTGGGCACAGCCATCTACGAGCAGTACTTC
TRBJ1-5,NA,TRBV30,NA,CAWSVPGRRDQPQHF,TGTGCCTGGAGTGTACCAGGGCGGAGGGATCAGCCCCAGCATTTT
TRBJ1-6,NA,TRBV4-1,NA,CASSQTGLNSPLHF,TGCGCCAGCAGCCAAACAGGGCTTAATTCACCCCTCCACTTT
TRBJ2-3,few,TRBV5-6,TRBD2,CASSYGLAESTDTQYF,TGTGCCAGCAGCTACGGACTAGCGGAGAGCACAGATACGCAGTATTTT
TRBJ2-6,few,TRBV18,TRBD2,CASSPPLAGFRPGANVLTF,TGTGCCAGCTCACCACCCCTAGCGGGGTTCCGTCCGGGGGCCAACGTCCTGACTTTC
TRBJ2-4,few,TRBV7-9,NA,CASSSGGKNIQYF,TGTGCCAGCAGCTCTGGAGGCAAAAACATTCAGTACTTC
TRBJ2-5,NA,TRBV18,TRBD1,CASSPPGTGGQETQYF,TGTGCCAGCTCACCACCCGGGACAGGGGGTCAAGAGACCCAGTACTTC
TRBJ2-4,many,TRBV19,NA,CASSDLVGRLAKNIQYF,TGTGCCAGTAGCGACCTGGTGGGGCGACTAGCCAAAAACATTCAGTACTTC
TRBJ2-1,NA,TRBV6-5,NA,CASSYEPQRYNEQFF,TGTGCCAGCAGTTACGAGCCTCAGCGGTACAATGAGCAGTTCTTC
TRBJ2-1,NA,TRBV7-2,NA,CASSEGAVSYNEQFF,TGTGCCAGCAGCGAAGGGGCCGTTTCCTACAATGAGCAGTTCTTC
TRBJ2-3,NA,TRBV15,TRBD2,CATSRLAGGADTQYF,TGTGCCACCAGCAGGCTAGCGGGGGGGGCGGATACGCAGTATTTT
TRBJ2-1,many,TRBV28,NA,CASSLPQRAGEQFF,TGTGCCAGCAGTTTACCTCAGAGGGCCGGTGAGCAGTTCTTC
TRBJ1-1,NA,TRBV5-6,NA,CASSHTPNTEAFF,TGTGCCAGCAGTCATACACCGAACACTGAAGCTTTCTTT
TRBJ1-3,few,TRBV2,NA,CASRQTVAGNTIYF,TGTGCCAGCAGGCAGACAGTAGCTGGAAACACCATATATTTT
TRBJ2-4,NA,TRBV10-2,TRBD1,CAIRQGAKNIQYF,TGCGCCATCAGACAGGGAGCCAAAAACATTCAGTACTTC
TRBJ2-7,few,TRBV5-1,NA,CASSSRGSYEQYF,TGCGCCAGCTCGAGCCGGGGCTCCTACGAGCAGTACTTC
TRBJ1-2,few,TRBV6-5,NA,CASSYSMTENYGYTF,TGTGCCAGCAGTTACTCGATGACAGAGAACTATGGCTACACCTTC
TRBJ2-7,NA,TRBV19,TRBD2,CASSRASGRYEQYF,TGTGCCAGTTCCCGAGCTAGCGGTCGCTACGAGCAGTACTTC
TRBJ1-1,few,TRBV7-9,TRBD1,CASRPGTGAMNTEAFF,TGTGCCAGCAGGCCAGGGACAGGGGCAATGAACACTGAAGCTTTCTTT
TRBJ2-3,NA,TRBV30,TRBD1,CAWSVGQGESSVVTDTQYF,TGTGCCTGGAGTGTAGGGCAGGGGGAATCTTCGGTGGTCACAGATACGCAGTATTTT
TRBJ1-2,NA,TRBV7-8,TRBD1,CASSSQGAGSYGYTF,TGTGCCAGCAGCTCACAGGGGGCGGGAAGCTATGGCTACACCTTC
TRBJ2-3,NA,TRBV4-3,NA,CASSQGVLHTDTQYF,TGCGCCAGCAGCCAAGGCGTACTCCACACAGATACGCAGTATTTT
TRBJ1-6,NA,TRBV4-3,NA,CASSQDADSPLHF,TGCGCCAGCAGCCAAGATGCGGATTCACCCCTCCACTTT
TRBJ2-3,NA,TRBV30,NA,CAWSVGGRSTDTQYF,TGTGCCTGGAGTGTAGGCGGGCGGAGCACAGATACGCAGTATTTT
TRBJ1-1,NA,TRBV7-7,NA,CASSSTVDTEAFF,TGTGCCAGCAGCTCGACAGTGGACACTGAAGCTTTCTTT
TRBJ2-5,few,TRBV5-4,TRBD2,CASGGLAGGPDGETQYF,TGTGCCAGCGGAGGACTAGCGGGAGGGCCTGATGGAGAGACCCAGTACTTC
TRBJ2-7,few,TRBV15,TRBD1,CATSIGQGAIEQYF,TGTGCCACCAGCATAGGCCAGGGGGCAATCGAGCAGTACTTC